This T cell receptor (beta chain) was sequenced for a study of blood T cell repertoires in COVID-19. Study at large: COVID-19 samples, acute and convalescent, were from the United States, Italy and Spain. The cDNA or gDNA used as material had been derived from T cells, B-cell-depleted T cells, or PBMCs.

Here immunoSEQ multiplex PCR was the method, and the copy in TCRdb shows in-frame clones only, minus some. The sample holds approximately 230,000 clones, just over 85% seen once. This clonotype originated in a man aged 25 to 40 who had recovered from COVID-19. The sample taken for sequencing was peripheral blood.

The CDR3 sequence: CASSESNSLAGYTF. The CDR3 DNA sequence: TGCGCCAGCAGTGAGTCGAACAGTTTGGCTGGCTACACCTTC. The J gene is TRBJ1-2, the V gene TRBV10-2; D is uncertain. The CDR3 consists of 14 residues. V lost 0 bases to trimming and J lost 7 bases, with 12 bases between them. Germline V lookup: CDR1 WSHSY, CDR2 SAAADI.